This T cell receptor (beta chain) was sequenced during a study of blood T cell repertoires in COVID-19. The V gene's germline CDR1 is MNHEY and CDR2 SVGAGI. This CDR3 has 14 residues. Trimming at V came to 5 bases and at J to 7 bases, leaving 4 bases not matched to a gene. The method was immunoSEQ multiplex PCR; TCRdb's version includes in-frame clones alone and lacks a portion of them. The sample consists of 210,000 or so clones, almost 85% of them appearing once. The chain joins TRBV6-5 to TRBJ2-2, with 10 nucleotides matching TRBD1. The sequence was collected from a man in his fifties with COVID-19, enrolled during active disease. The sequencing input was peripheral blood. CDR3 amino acids: CASSRQGAGGELFF. DNA for the CDR3: TGTGCCAGCAGTCGACAGGGGGCTGGCGGGGAGCTGTTTTTT.